This entry concerns a single T cell receptor (beta chain). Antigen: not known. These data originate in a study of T cell repertoires in cytomegalovirus infection. Study-level background: Both CMV infection and a matching HLA type were indicated by public TCR beta signatures.

In TCRdb, the reads were re-called with MiXCR into one record per CDR3 protein. The sample has approximately 170,000 distinct CDR3 sequences, 17% seen once; the top ten hold around 20%. Trimming left V 1 base short and J 1 base short, with 15 bases between. The CDR3 has 17 residues. Germline CDR1 and CDR2: MNHEY and SVGEGT. Findings of the study overall: CMV-specific HLA-C-restricted TCR beta clonotypes dominated the ex vivo response.

The chain combines TRBV6-2 or TRBV6-3 with TRBJ2-3; D is perhaps TRBD2 (7 bases). The TCR originated in a human donor in good health (CMV status not recorded). Some clones in this sample may be carry-over from other donors' samples. Sequencing was done on a sample of CD8+ T cells from PBMCs. Here the CDR3 reads CASSYYGGGFRTDTQYF. The CDR3 DNA sequence: TGTGCCAGCAGTTACTATGGCGGGGGCTTTCGCACAGATACGCAGTATTTT.